Given below is one T cell receptor beta chain in context. The sample belongs to a study of cytomegalovirus exposure and HLA in healthy donors. PCR employed 60 Vbeta and 13 Jbeta primers. Clones were sequenced by immunoSEQ multiplex PCR, and TCRdb holds only the in-frame ones, with some missing. In total, the table holds 35,000 to 45,000 clones. Donors counted as nominally healthy when sampled, yet unrecorded immune exposures were likely. CDR3 length: 14 amino acids. V was clipped by 0 bases and J by 4 bases; unmatched bases: 3. CDR1 is SGHNT, CDR2 YYREEE, per germline (reference sequence). The V gene is TRBV5-4, the J gene TRBJ2-7; TRBD1 aligns across 8 bases. Sequencing used PBMCs. This TCR came from a male donor in good health and CMV-seronegative. The CDR3 region is CASSLGQGSYEQYF. CDR3 nucleotide sequence: TGTGCCAGCAGCTTGGGACAGGGGTCTTACGAGCAGTACTTC.